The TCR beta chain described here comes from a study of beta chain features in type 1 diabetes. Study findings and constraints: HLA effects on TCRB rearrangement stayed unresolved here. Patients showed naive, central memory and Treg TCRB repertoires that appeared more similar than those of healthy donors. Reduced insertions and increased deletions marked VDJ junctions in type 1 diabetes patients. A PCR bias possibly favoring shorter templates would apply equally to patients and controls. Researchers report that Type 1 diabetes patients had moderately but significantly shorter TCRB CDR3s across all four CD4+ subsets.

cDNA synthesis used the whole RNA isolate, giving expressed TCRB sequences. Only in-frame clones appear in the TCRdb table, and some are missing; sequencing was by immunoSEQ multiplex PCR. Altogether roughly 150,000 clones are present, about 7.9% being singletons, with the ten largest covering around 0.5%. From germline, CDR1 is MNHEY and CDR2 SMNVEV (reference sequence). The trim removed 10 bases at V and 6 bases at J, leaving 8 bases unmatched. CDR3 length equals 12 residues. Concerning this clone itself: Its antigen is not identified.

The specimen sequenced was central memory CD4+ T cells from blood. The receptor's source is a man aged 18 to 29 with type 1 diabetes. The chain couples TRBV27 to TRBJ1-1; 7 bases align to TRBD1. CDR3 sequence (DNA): TGTGCCACCCGGCAGGGGGTATCTGAAGCTTTCTTT. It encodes CATRQGVSEAFF.